This is a list of T cell receptor beta chains from one sample in a study of blood T cell repertoires in COVID-19. The repertoire was sequenced with immunoSEQ multiplex PCR; TCRdb's copy has only in-frame clones and lacks some. The table includes about 40,000 clones, approximately 81% detected once. Sequencing was performed on peripheral blood. These receptors all come from a human donor in a cohort sampled during active COVID-19. CDR3s include the opening cysteine and the closing phenylalanine or tryptophan. A D gene is named only where the DNA matches it firmly. Part of the rows lack a size; the others show once, few, many or a class for expanded clones.

clone_size	d_call	v_call	j_call	cdr3_nt	cdr3_aa
-	TRBD2	TRBV7-3	TRBJ2-5	TGTGCCAGCAGCCTCGGGGCTAGCGGGGCGGAGACCCAGTACTTC	CASSLGASGAETQYF
-	-	TRBV5-6	TRBJ1-3	TGTGCCAGCAGCTCAACGCTTAGGCGGGGGGCGACTGGAAACACCATATATTTT	CASSSTLRRGATGNTIYF
-	-	TRBV15	TRBJ2-7	TGTGCCACCAGCAGCCAATTCTACGAGCAGTACTTC	CATSSQFYEQYF
-	-	TRBV19	TRBJ1-1	TGTGCCAGTAGTATGCGGAGGACCGGTGAGGCTTTCTTT	CASSMRRTGEAFF
few	TRBD1	TRBV5-1	TRBJ1-5	TGCGCCAGCAGCTTTGAGGGGGCAAATCAGCCCCAGCATTTT	CASSFEGANQPQHF
-	-	TRBV7-3	TRBJ1-3	TGTGCCAGCAGCCCCGGGGGACCGGGAACTGGAAACACCATATATTTT	CASSPGGPGTGNTIYF
-	-	TRBV10-3	TRBJ1-6	TGTGCCTCCAGTGGGGGGCTGACCTATAATTCACCCCTCCACTTT	CASSGGLTYNSPLHF
-	TRBD1	TRBV24-1	TRBJ2-3	TGTGCCACCAGGCTACAGGGGCCAGGGGCAGATACGCAGTATTTT	CATRLQGPGADTQYF
few	-	TRBV18	TRBJ2-4	TGTGCCAGCTCACCACCAGGGGTCGCCATGGCCATTCAGTACTTC	CASSPPGVAMAIQYF
-	-	TRBV18	TRBJ1-1	TGTGCCAGCTCACCACCGATAAGGAGGAACACTGAAGCTTTCTTT	CASSPPIRRNTEAFF
few	-	TRBV27	TRBJ2-4	TGTGCCAGCAGTTCGACGTGGGGGCTAGCCAAAAACATTCAGTACTTC	CASSSTWGLAKNIQYF
-	-	TRBV10-1	TRBJ2-3	TGCGCCAGCAGTGAAAGGGGTTTCGGGTCCACGCAGTATTTT	CASSERGFGSTQYF
-	-	TRBV2	TRBJ1-1	TGTGCCAGCAACAGGGACACGAACACTGAAGCTTTCTTT	CASNRDTNTEAFF
-	-	TRBV6-5	TRBJ2-7	TGTGCCAGCAGCCCCGTACGGGGTGACGAGCAGTACTTC	CASSPVRGDEQYF
few	TRBD1	TRBV3-1/TRBV3-2	TRBJ2-7	TGTGCCAGCAGCCCATACCCGGAAGCAACAGGGGTGTACGAGCAGTACTTC	CASSPYPEATGVYEQYF
-	TRBD1	TRBV7-2	TRBJ1-2	TGTGCCAGCAGCTTAGGGGGACAGGGAAGTTATGGCTACACCTTC	CASSLGGQGSYGYTF
-	TRBD2	TRBV7-8	TRBJ2-1	TGTGCCAGCAGCTTAGGAACTAGCGGGGGTTACAATGAGCAGTTCTTC	CASSLGTSGGYNEQFF
-	-	TRBV5-1	TRBJ1-1	TGCGCCAGCAGCCCGGAGGGAACGAACACTGAAGCTTTCTTT	CASSPEGTNTEAFF
-	-	TRBV7-9	TRBJ2-7	TGTGCCAGCAGCTTAAGGACGCAGGGCTACGAGCAGTACTTC	CASSLRTQGYEQYF
-	-	TRBV5-4	TRBJ1-4	TGTGCCAGCAGTTCAGGGGCACAGGGAAGTGAAAAACTGTTTTTT	CASSSGAQGSEKLFF
-	-	TRBV3-1/TRBV3-2	TRBJ2-7	TGTGCCAGTAACCTACGGGGCTCCTACGAGCAGTACTTC	CASNLRGSYEQYF
-	TRBD2	TRBV9	TRBJ2-3	TGTGCCAGCAGCCTTAGCGGGGGGCCTTGGGATACGCAGTATTTT	CASSLSGGPWDTQYF
-	-	TRBV7-8	TRBJ2-5	TGTGCCAGCAGCTTAGGGGGCGAAGGGACCCAGTACTTC	CASSLGGEGTQYF
once	TRBD1	TRBV10-3	TRBJ2-1	TGTGCCATCAGTGAGCCACGACAGGGGGCCTATGAGCAGTTCTTC	CAISEPRQGAYEQFF
-	-	TRBV2	TRBJ2-1	TGTGCCAGCAGCAGACTAGTTGAGCAGTTCTTC	CASSRLVEQFF
-	-	TRBV29-1	TRBJ1-2	TGCAGCGTAAGGACCGGGGCTAACTATGGCTACACCTTC	CSVRTGANYGYTF
-	TRBD1	TRBV7-9	TRBJ1-4	TGTGCCAGCAGCTTGGAAACAGGGGCTGGTGAAAAACTGTTTTTT	CASSLETGAGEKLFF
once	-	TRBV5-1	TRBJ2-5	TGCGCCAGCAGTCGACAACCCCCAGAGACCCAGTACTTC	CASSRQPPETQYF
-	TRBD2	TRBV3-1/TRBV3-2	TRBJ2-1	TGTGCCAGCAGGGAGCGGGGGCTTACGAATGAGCAGTTCTTC	CASRERGLTNEQFF
few	-	TRBV12-3/TRBV12-4	TRBJ2-7	TGTGCCAGTTCGGGACTGCCTCTCAACGAGCAGTACTTC	CASSGLPLNEQYF
-	TRBD1	TRBV18	TRBJ2-3	TGTGCCAGCTCACTTCGACAGGGGGGAGATACGCAGTATTTT	CASSLRQGGDTQYF
-	-	TRBV7-8	TRBJ2-5	TGTGCCAGCAGTACAGGGTCCCAAGAGACCCAGTACTTC	CASSTGSQETQYF
-	-	TRBV28	TRBJ2-7	TGTGCCAGCACCAAACGTCGCAGTACCTACGAGCAGTACTTC	CASTKRRSTYEQYF
-	TRBD1	TRBV5-1	TRBJ1-5	TGCGCCAGCAGCTTGGCACCAGGGGGCACCCAGCATTTT	CASSLAPGGTQHF
-	TRBD1	TRBV6-5	TRBJ1-1	TGTGCCAGCAGCAGCCCGGGACAGGGAAACACTGAAGCTTTCTTT	CASSSPGQGNTEAFF
-	TRBD1	TRBV6-1	TRBJ1-1	TGTGCCAGCAGTGAAGCCCCCTCGTCAGGGGGGAACACTGAAGCTTTCTTT	CASSEAPSSGGNTEAFF
-	TRBD2	TRBV6-5	TRBJ2-3	TGTGCCAGCAGTTACGCGGCGGGGGGGTTCACAGATACGCAGTATTTT	CASSYAAGGFTDTQYF
-	TRBD2	TRBV5-1	TRBJ2-1	TGCGCCAGCAAGTTTAGCGGGGGCAATGAGCAGTTCTTC	CASKFSGGNEQFF
-	-	TRBV7-8	TRBJ1-5	TGTGCCAGCAGCCCGAGGGACTGGAGCAATCAGCCCCAGCATTTT	CASSPRDWSNQPQHF
-	TRBD2	TRBV5-6	TRBJ2-1	TGTGCCAGCAACCCCGGGACTAGCGTTTACAATGAGCAGTTCTTC	CASNPGTSVYNEQFF
-	TRBD2	TRBV18	TRBJ2-4	TGTGCCAGCTCACCACTCGGGGCCGGGGGGGCCAAAAACATTCAGTACTTC	CASSPLGAGGAKNIQYF
once	-	TRBV20-1	TRBJ2-5	TGCAGTGCCCTACAGCCGGAGACCCAGTACTTC	CSALQPETQYF
once	-	TRBV11-3	TRBJ1-6	TGTGCCACCCCTTGCCACACTCCGGGTCCCTATAATTCACCCCTCCACTTT	CATPCHTPGPYNSPLHF
-	TRBD1	TRBV2	TRBJ1-5	TGTGCCAGCAGGACCGGGACAGGGCTGTCTCAGCCCCAGCATTTT	CASRTGTGLSQPQHF
-	-	TRBV5-6	TRBJ1-6	TGTGCCAGCAGCGATTCTCGGGGGGATTCACCCCTCCACTTT	CASSDSRGDSPLHF
once	TRBD2	TRBV9	TRBJ2-7	TGTGCCAGCAGCCCCAGGGGGAGCGGGGGGACCTACGAGCAGTACTTC	CASSPRGSGGTYEQYF
-	TRBD1	TRBV19	TRBJ1-1	TGTGCCAGTAGCTACAGGGGAGGTATTTTCGGAGCTTTCTTT	CASSYRGGIFGAFF
-	TRBD2	TRBV10-1	TRBJ2-1	TGCGCCAGCAGTCCGACTAGCGGGGCTTACAATGAGCAGTTCTTC	CASSPTSGAYNEQFF
-	-	TRBV12-3/TRBV12-4	TRBJ2-5	TGTGCCAGCACGTACCAAGAGACCCAGTACTTC	CASTYQETQYF
-	-	TRBV7-3	TRBJ2-1	TGTGCCAGCAGCTTCGGGGGCGGGGGACCTAATGAGCAGTTCTTC	CASSFGGGGPNEQFF
-	TRBD2	TRBV7-2	TRBJ2-3	TGTGCCAGCAGCTTAGCGCCGGGGGGGGCTGGCACAGATACGCAGTATTTT	CASSLAPGGAGTDTQYF
-	TRBD2	TRBV5-1	TRBJ2-5	TGCGCCAGCAGAGCCCTTGCTAGCGGGGGAGGGGAGACCCAGTACTTC	CASRALASGGGETQYF
-	TRBD1	TRBV3-1/TRBV3-2	TRBJ2-7	TGTGCCAGCAGCCATGCGGACAGGGGTTACGAGCAGTACTTC	CASSHADRGYEQYF
-	TRBD1	TRBV6-5	TRBJ1-2	TGTGCCAGCAGCCGGACAGGGAGTGGCTATGGCTACACCTTC	CASSRTGSGYGYTF
few	TRBD1	TRBV5-1	TRBJ1-2	TGCGCCAGCAGCGTTACAGGGGGCGCTGGCTACACCTTC	CASSVTGGAGYTF
-	-	TRBV5-1	TRBJ2-5	TGCGCCAGCAGCTTTTCGCAGTCAGAGACCCAGTACTTC	CASSFSQSETQYF
-	TRBD1	TRBV12-3/TRBV12-4	TRBJ1-1	TGTGCCAGCAGTTTAAACAGGGGTACTGAAGCTTTCTTT	CASSLNRGTEAFF